These 8 T cell receptor beta chains came from one sample sequenced in a study of T cells in Graves' hyperthyroidism and ophthalmopathy. What was amplified from RNA transcripts were TCR beta CDR3 regions. The study used the HTBI primer set for a first-round RT-PCR of the TCR CDR3. TCRdb reanalysed the multiplex PCR reads using MiXCR and keeps one entry per CDR3 protein. The sample consists of about 360,000 distinct CDR3 sequences, around 13% of them appearing once. The sequenced material came from blood. These TCRs come from a woman aged 18-29 years with Graves' hyperthyroidism.

This clonotype showed up many times. The chain is built from TRBV7-2 and TRBJ2-1; D gene ambiguous. CDR3 length: 14 amino acids. CDR1 and CDR2 (germline): SGHTA, FQGNSA. Trimming shortened V by 2 bases and J by 4 bases, and 9 bases separated the two germline ends. The CDR3 loop is CASSLTRDYNEQFF. CDR3 DNA: TGTGCCAGCAGCTTAACGCGAGATTACAATGAGCAGTTCTTC.

Notes on this clonotype: A read error is possible here, since a much larger clone lies one base away. The chain carries TRBV5-1 and TRBJ1-2, with 9 positions matching TRBD1. Germline V gene sequence: CDR1 SGHRS, CDR2 YFSETQ. The CDR3 spans 15 residues. Here the CDR3 reads CTSSSTWTGAHGYTF. CDR3 nucleotides: TGCACCAGCAGCTCAACGTGGACAGGGGCCCATGGCTACACCTTC.

This clonotype came up many times. V is TRBV5-1 and J is TRBJ1-1; perhaps TRBD1 as D (5 bases). Trimming removed 0 bases at V and 2 bases at J, with 14 bases between. CDR3 size: 16 residues. Per germline, CDR1 SGHRS and CDR2 YFSETQ. The CDR3 DNA sequence: TGCGCCAGCAGCTTGGTGTGGGGGGATTACAACACTGAAGCTTTCTTT. This encodes CASSLVWGDYNTEAFF.

This clonotype was recorded at least ten times. The chain is built from TRBV6-2 or TRBV6-3 and TRBJ1-5, with D unclear. CDR1 MNHEY and CDR2 SVGEGT come from the germline V gene. CDR3 length: 12 residues. V lost 6 bases and J lost 1, with 4 bases in between. The DNA of the CDR3 is TGTGCCAGCAGGGAGAGCAATCAGCCCCAGCATTTT. It codes for CASRESNQPQHF.

There are a few counts of this clonotype. This chain connects TRBV7-9 to TRBJ2-1, with TRBD2 matching 12 bases. Germline CDR1 reads SEHNR; CDR2 reads FQNEAQ (reference sequence). The CDR3 loop spans 15 amino acids. After removal of 5 bases from V and 8 bases from J, the junction contained 7 bases not matched to a gene. CDR3 bases: TGTGCCAGCAGCGGGCGGACTAGCGGGAAATATGAGCAGTTCTTC. It yields the protein CASSGRTSGKYEQFF.

The chain employs TRBV27 and TRBJ1-6; D is unresolved. V was pared by 3 bases and J by 8 bases, with 8 bases between. Germline V CDR1 and CDR2: MNHEY, SMNVEV (reference sequence). The CDR3 spans 13 residues. CDR3 in amino acids: CASSFDPDSPLHF. CDR3 nucleotide sequence: TGTGCCAGCAGTTTTGACCCCGATTCACCCCTCCACTTT.

The rearrangement links TRBV19 to TRBJ1-2; D gene ambiguous. CDR3 size: 12 residues. The germline V gene encodes CDR1 LNHDA and CDR2 SQIVND (reference sequence). V was cut by 4 bases and J by 8 bases, with 11 bases left in between. This chain's CDR3 is CASSTQDFGYTF. CDR3 nucleotide sequence: TGTGCCAGTAGTACGCAGGACTTCGGCTACACCTTC.

This rearrangement joins TRBV6-5 to TRBJ2-7; 10 bases are a match to TRBD2. This CDR3 region has 15 residues. The germline CDR1 and CDR2 sequences are MNHEY and SVGAGI. After removal of 2 bases from V and 3 bases from J, the junction contained 4 bases not matched to a gene. The CDR3 sequence is CASSYGTSDLYEQYF. The CDR3 DNA reads as TGTGCCAGCAGTTACGGGACTAGCGATCTCTACGAGCAGTACTTC.